Below, 3 T cell receptor beta chains from the same sample are listed, as sequenced in a study of graft-versus-host responses after intestinal transplantation. These TCRs' antigens remain unknown. Repertoires were generated with immunoSEQ multiplex PCR, while TCRdb's copy carries only in-frame clones and drops some. This sample has over 100,000 clones, with 85% to 95% found just once. Sample: unstimulated CD8+ T cells sorted from spleen or lymph node cells, taken before transplant. These receptor sequences come from a human donor who was the organ donor for an intestinal transplant.

A remark on this clone: Within the sample, other DNA sequences also encode this same CDR3. The CDR3 DNA reads TGTGCCAGCAGTGGGGACGGCTACGAGCAGTACTTC. This encodes CASSGDGYEQYF. J is TRBJ2-7 and V is TRBV9; the D gene could be TRBD1 or TRBD2 (5 bases each). CDR3 length: 12 amino acids. Trimming took off 5 bases at V and 3 bases at J, with 9 bases between the two ends. Germline assignment: CDR1 SGDLS and CDR2 YYNGEE.

The V call is TRBV4-2, the J call TRBJ2-1; D is ambiguous. Trimming cost V 1 base and J 4 bases, with 5 bases left between them. The CDR3 extends over 13 amino acids. Germline lookup yields CDR1 LGHNA and CDR2 YNFKEQ. The CDR3 DNA sequence: TGTGCCAGCAGCCAAGGACTTTACAATGAGCAGTTCTTC. As protein: CASSQGLYNEQFF.

The gene calls are TRBV5-4 and TRBJ1-2; weak D call: TRBD1 (6 bases). Germline-derived CDR1 and CDR2 are SGHNT and YYREEE (reference sequence). Trimming left V 5 bases short and J 7 bases short, with 12 bases between. The CDR3 contains 12 residues. The CDR3 DNA is TGTGCCAGCAGTAGAGGGGGAGGTGGCTACACCTTC. As protein: CASSRGGGGYTF.